The text below deals with one T cell receptor beta chain. Its cognate antigen is unknown. The sample is drawn from a study of OX40 agonist ivuxolimab in advanced cancers. On the study more broadly: Partial responses were achieved by three patients, one with hepatocellular carcinoma and two with cutaneous melanoma. Overall study findings and caveats: CD8+ T cells averaged more expanded clones than CD4+. The antigens recognized by the expanded peripheral T cells, that is their antigen specificity, were not determined.

Drawing of blood for sampling happened at baseline, at cycle 4 day 1, and at cycle 7 day 1. Repertoires were generated with immunoSEQ multiplex PCR, while TCRdb's copy carries only in-frame clones and drops some. The sample lists more than 65,000 clones; about 85% were seen once. The receptor comes from an adult with an advanced solid tumor such as melanoma, head and neck, liver or kidney cancer. Sequences were derived from CD4+ or CD8+ T cells sorted from blood, sampled in a trial of the OX40 agonist ivuxolimab.

CDR3 DNA sequence: TGTGCCAGTAGTCCCGGGACATTGAACACTGAAGCTTTCTTT. Translation: CASSPGTLNTEAFF. The J gene is TRBJ1-1, the V gene TRBV19, with a possible D match to TRBD1 (6 bases). CDR1 is LNHDA and CDR2 is SQIVND in the germline V gene (reference sequence). Trimming stripped 5 bases from V and 0 bases from J, with 10 bases between. The CDR3 extends over 14 amino acids.